Listed below are T cell receptor beta chains from one sample, sequenced in a study of T cells after yellow fever vaccination. TCRdb itself ran the 5' RACE reads through MiXCR, one entry per CDR3 protein. The sample lists about 360,000 distinct CDR3 sequences, roughly 6.2% seen once, with approximately 16% in the top ten. The specimen comprised PBMCs, sampled 5 days after the yellow fever booster vaccination. These receptors all come from a man younger than 45 who received the YFV17D yellow fever vaccine. Each CDR3 is given with its conserved first and last residue. The order of the fields is V gene, clone size, D gene, J gene, CDR3 protein, CDR3 DNA. The D gene is left open where the match is weak. Rows give clone size only sometimes, using once, few, many, or a class for an expanded clone.

V: TRBV20-1; size: few; D: .; J: TRBJ2-1; CDR3: CSAPHRLGSYNEQFF; DNA: TGCAGTGCTCCCCACCGACTGGGGTCCTACAATGAGCAGTTCTTC
V: TRBV29-1; size: many; D: .; J: TRBJ2-3; CDR3: CSVYKGPGDTQYF; DNA: TGCAGCGTTTATAAGGGACCCGGGGATACGCAGTATTTT
V: TRBV29-1; size: few; D: TRBD2; J: TRBJ2-1; CDR3: CTSGGVGNEQFF; DNA: TGCACCTCCGGGGGGGTGGGGAATGAGCAGTTCTTC
V: TRBV28; size: few; D: .; J: TRBJ2-3; CDR3: CASRREVRTDTQYF; DNA: TGTGCCAGCAGGCGGGAAGTACGCACAGATACGCAGTATTTT
V: TRBV5-6; size: few; D: .; J: TRBJ2-7; CDR3: CASSSLDFTHYEQYF; DNA: TGTGCCAGCAGCTCTCTAGACTTCACACATTACGAGCAGTACTTC
V: TRBV7-2; size: many; D: .; J: TRBJ2-7; CDR3: CASSLIRDEQYF; DNA: TGTGCCAGCAGCTTAATTAGAGACGAGCAGTACTTC
V: TRBV7-6; size: many; D: TRBD2; J: TRBJ2-5; CDR3: CASSPGLAEETQYF; DNA: TGTGCCAGCAGTCCGGGACTAGCGGAAGAGACCCAGTACTTC
V: TRBV20-1; size: .; D: TRBD2; J: TRBJ2-1; CDR3: CCARDKGLAFYNEQFF; DNA: TGCTGTGCTAGAGATAAGGGACTAGCGTTTTACAATGAGCAGTTCTTC
V: TRBV19; size: .; D: TRBD2; J: TRBJ2-3; CDR3: CASRKLAGRTDTQYF; DNA: TGTGCCAGTAGAAAACTAGCGGGGCGCACAGATACGCAGTATTTT
V: TRBV29-1; size: many; D: TRBD1; J: TRBJ1-1; CDR3: CSVHRQGLNTEAFF; DNA: TGCAGCGTGCATAGACAGGGATTGAACACTGAAGCTTTCTTT